This T cell receptor (beta chain) was recorded in a study of blood T cell repertoires in COVID-19 (dated by TCRdb to 2018 to 2020). With respect to the entire study: Samples covering the acute and convalescent phases of COVID-19 were provided by collaborators in the United States, Italy and Spain. Samples came from the ongoing ImmuneRACE study (first 160 participants) plus 1,254 subjects from 6 global collaborators. The material from the prospective study consisted of cDNA or gDNA derived from T cells, B-cell-depleted T cells, or PBMCs. Nearly every sample came with metadata listing a de-identified subject ID, COVID-19 status, age in years and sex. The dataset comprised deeply sampled blood TCRbeta repertoires from subjects exposed to, actively infected with, or recovered from COVID-19. Where available, HLA class I and class II types were taken from metadata supplied by the sample provider and were not determined by assay-based typing. The repertoires were made available in a free public database intended to serve as a resource for research on the immune response to SARS-CoV-2. The study at large found these results: Clinical and demographic metadata were provided uncurated, with the amount varying by source and participant.

The immunoSEQ Assay, a bias-controlled multiplex PCR, was used to amplify TCRbeta CDR3 regions from genomic DNA. Under the source paper's analysis protocol: The number of nucleated cells in each sample was estimated from the amplification of reference gene primers within the assay. To quantify the absolute abundance of each unique TCRbeta CDR3 rearrangement, sequence reads were collapsed and filtered. Productive Simpson clonality was computed per sample as the square root of Simpson's diversity index over productive rearrangements. TCRdb re-hosts the immuneACCESS table, in-frame sequences only. Its copies lack some clones; in the studies checked, an unresolved V gene accounts for under half of them, and the cause for the rest is not known. The V and J calls and clone size come from that table; D and trimming were worked out from the DNA. Here the sample has 63,000 or so clones; roughly four fifths occur a single time. The ten largest clones capture roughly an eighth of the sample.

Each collaborating institution followed its own protocols to collect whole blood in K2EDTA tubes. For TCRbeta analysis, collaborators shipped samples in one of three forms: frozen whole blood, isolated PBMCs, or DNA extracted from either of those sample types. This clone was observed a handful of times. The specificity of this receptor is unknown. Per-nucleotide qualities are absent, and no much larger clonotype sits a single base away. The CDR3 contains 16 residues, cysteine and phenylalanine counted. Only the CDR3 DNA stays, 48 bases, in frame from base 1. Here V drops 8 bases and J drops 2 bases, and the junction holds 14 bases not matched to any gene.

The TCR comes from a human donor in a cohort sampled during active COVID-19. Recombination linked TRBV6-7 to TRBJ2-7; a stretch of 8 junction bases matches TRBD1. TRBV6-7 is an open reading frame whose function is uncertain. Sample: peripheral blood. The nucleotides read TGTGCCAGCGGTTCCCAACGGGACAGGCGACCCTACGAGCAGTACTTC. The encoded protein is CASGSQRDRRPYEQYF.